Listed below are T cell receptor beta chains from one sample, sequenced in a study of CD8+ T cells in alopecia areata. Sequencing was performed with immunoSEQ multiplex PCR; in TCRdb, only in-frame clones are kept and a portion is missing. The sample has about 280,000 clones, over 45% seen once; the top ten hold about 1.8%. The material was CD4+ T cells sorted from blood, obtained at week 24, from a patient treated with tofacitinib. The receptors shown here come from a human donor with alopecia areata. CDR3s include the opening cysteine and the closing phenylalanine or tryptophan. Fields, in order: V gene, CDR3 length, D gene, clone size, J gene, CDR3 DNA, CDR3 protein. D genes are given only for firm matches. For some rows the clone size is stated as once, few or many, or as a class when expanded; others skip it.

TRBV7-2,12,NA,NA,TRBJ1-1,TGTGCCAGCAGCTTAGTTGCAGGGAAAGCTTTCTTT,CASSLVAGKAFF
TRBV6-5,15,NA,many,TRBJ1-2,TGTGCCAGCAGCCCTCAGGGCCTGGGGAACTATGGCTACACCTTC,CASSPQGLGNYGYTF
TRBV7-9,15,TRBD1,NA,TRBJ2-7,TGTGCCAGCAGCCTTAGCCGGACAGGGGCCTACGAGCAGTACTTC,CASSLSRTGAYEQYF
TRBV30,14,TRBD1,NA,TRBJ1-5,TGTGCCTGGGGGACAGGGGGCTCTAATCAGCCCCAGCATTTT,CAWGTGGSNQPQHF
TRBV9,14,NA,NA,TRBJ2-1,TGTGCCAGCAGCGTAGCTTTGCGGGCGTACGAGCAGTTCTTC,CASSVALRAYEQFF
TRBV2,14,NA,NA,TRBJ1-5,TGTGCCAGCAGGACGGACGGTATCAATCAGCCCCAGCATTTT,CASRTDGINQPQHF
TRBV6-6,16,NA,NA,TRBJ2-7,TGTGCCAGCAGTTACTCGATGGCAGGGGGGAGATACGAGCAGTACTTC,CASSYSMAGGRYEQYF
TRBV15,16,NA,NA,TRBJ2-7,TGTGCCACCAGCAGAGAGGCGGCTCCCAGCTCCTACGAGCAGTACTTC,CATSREAAPSSYEQYF
TRBV30,12,NA,NA,TRBJ1-2,TGTGCCTGGAGCCAGGTTAACTATGGCTACACCTTC,CAWSQVNYGYTF
TRBV18,15,NA,few,TRBJ1-1,TGTGCCAGCTCACCACCGCAGGTGCGGAGCACTGAAGCTTTCTTT,CASSPPQVRSTEAFF
TRBV7-9,18,TRBD2,once,TRBJ2-3,TGTGCCAGCACCACTTACCGGGTACTAGCGGGGCCTACAGATACGCAGTATTTT,CASTTYRVLAGPTDTQYF
TRBV30,14,NA,NA,TRBJ2-1,TGTGCCTGGATTGGCGGAAGGCCGGGCAATGAGCAGTTCTTC,CAWIGGRPGNEQFF
TRBV9,13,NA,NA,TRBJ2-7,TGTGCCAGCAGCGCACGGGACAACTACGAGCAGTACTTC,CASSARDNYEQYF
TRBV25-1,16,TRBD2,NA,TRBJ2-1,TGTGCCAGCAGTGCTGCCCTTGGGGGAGGGTACAATGAGCAGTTCTTC,CASSAALGGGYNEQFF
TRBV7-9,14,NA,NA,TRBJ2-7,TGTGCCAGCAGCCCCACCTGGACCTCCTACGAGCAGTACTTC,CASSPTWTSYEQYF
TRBV6-5,14,NA,NA,TRBJ2-7,TGTGCCAGCAGTTACTCGGGTCTTCGATACGAGCAGTACTTC,CASSYSGLRYEQYF
TRBV30,14,TRBD1,NA,TRBJ1-2,TGTGCCTGGACAAGGGACAGGAATAACTATGGCTACACCTTC,CAWTRDRNNYGYTF
TRBV27,15,TRBD1,NA,TRBJ1-2,TGTGCCAGCAGTTTCGATGGACAGGGGCCCTATGGCTACACCTTC,CASSFDGQGPYGYTF
TRBV5-8,15,TRBD1,NA,TRBJ2-5,TGTGCCAGCAGCTTGCAAGCAGGGGGCGTAGAGACCCAGTACTTC,CASSLQAGGVETQYF
TRBV5-4,15,NA,NA,TRBJ2-1,TGTGCCAGCAGCTTGGATCAAAGCTCCTACAATGAGCAGTTCTTC,CASSLDQSSYNEQFF
TRBV27,15,TRBD1,once,TRBJ1-2,TGTGCCAGCAGTCTAGGGACAGGGATGGCCTATGGCTACACCTTC,CASSLGTGMAYGYTF
TRBV6-6,13,NA,few,TRBJ1-2,TGTGCCAGCAGTCGGGCTCCTAACTATGGCTACACCTTC,CASSRAPNYGYTF
TRBV11-2,18,NA,NA,TRBJ2-3,TGTGCCAGCAGCTTAGGCCTTGTGACCGGGACCCTCACAGATACGCAGTATTTT,CASSLGLVTGTLTDTQYF